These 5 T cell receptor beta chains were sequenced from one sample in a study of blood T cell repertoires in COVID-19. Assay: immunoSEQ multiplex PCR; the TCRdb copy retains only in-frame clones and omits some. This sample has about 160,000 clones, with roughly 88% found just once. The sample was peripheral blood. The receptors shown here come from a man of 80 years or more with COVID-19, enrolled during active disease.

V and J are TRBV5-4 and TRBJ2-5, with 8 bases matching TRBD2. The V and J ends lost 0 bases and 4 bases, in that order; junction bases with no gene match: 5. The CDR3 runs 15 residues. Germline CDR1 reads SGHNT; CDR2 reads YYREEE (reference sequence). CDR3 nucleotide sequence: TGTGCCAGCAGCTTGGAGACTAGCGTTGGAGAGACCCAGTACTTC. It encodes CASSLETSVGETQYF.

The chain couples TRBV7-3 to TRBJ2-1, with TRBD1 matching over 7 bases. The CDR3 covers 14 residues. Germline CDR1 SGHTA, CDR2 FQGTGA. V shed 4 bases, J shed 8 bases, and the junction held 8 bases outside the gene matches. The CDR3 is CASSSAGTAYEQFF. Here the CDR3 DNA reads TGTGCCAGCAGCTCGGCCGGGACAGCTTATGAGCAGTTCTTC.

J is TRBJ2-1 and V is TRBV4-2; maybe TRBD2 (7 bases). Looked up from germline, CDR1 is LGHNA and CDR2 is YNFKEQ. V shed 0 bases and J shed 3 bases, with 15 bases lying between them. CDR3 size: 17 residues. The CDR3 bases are TGTGCCAGCAGCCAAGATAAGGGGGGGGAATACTACAATGAGCAGTTCTTC. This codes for CASSQDKGGEYYNEQFF.

CDR3 DNA sequence: TGTGCCAGCAGGACAGGGGGCCCGCTAAGCAACACCATATATTTT. It codes for CASRTGGPLSNTIYF. V usage is TRBV6-5 and J usage is TRBJ1-3, with 10 bases lining up with TRBD1. Losses at the gene ends were 6 bases for V and 7 bases for J; bases not matched to a gene: 9. The CDR3 is 15 amino acids. From germline, CDR1 is MNHEY and CDR2 SVGAGI.

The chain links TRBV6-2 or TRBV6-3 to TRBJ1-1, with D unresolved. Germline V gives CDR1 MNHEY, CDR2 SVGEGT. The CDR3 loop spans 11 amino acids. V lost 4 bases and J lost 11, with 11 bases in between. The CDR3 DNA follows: TGTGCCAGCAGTTCCAGAGGTTTGGCTTTCTTT. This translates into CASSSRGLAFF.